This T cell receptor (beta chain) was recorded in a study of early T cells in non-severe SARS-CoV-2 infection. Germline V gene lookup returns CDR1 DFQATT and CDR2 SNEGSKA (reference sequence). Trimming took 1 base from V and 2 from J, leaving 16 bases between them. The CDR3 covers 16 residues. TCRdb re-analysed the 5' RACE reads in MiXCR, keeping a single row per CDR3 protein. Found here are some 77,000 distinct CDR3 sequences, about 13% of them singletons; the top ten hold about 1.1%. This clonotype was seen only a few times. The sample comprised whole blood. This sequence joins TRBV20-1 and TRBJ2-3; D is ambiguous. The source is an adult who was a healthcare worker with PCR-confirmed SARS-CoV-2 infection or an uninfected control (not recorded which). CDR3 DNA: TGCAGTGCTAGAGCCCCAGGTTCCCGCCACACAGATACGCAGTATTTT. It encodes CSARAPGSRHTDTQYF.